This TCR beta chain was captured by sequencing in a study of cytomegalovirus exposure and HLA in healthy donors. The study ran its PCR with 60 Vbeta and 13 Jbeta primers. Assay: immunoSEQ multiplex PCR; the TCRdb copy retains only in-frame clones and omits some. The listing records tens of thousands of clones. V lost 6 bases to trimming and J lost 7 bases; unmatched junction nucleotides: 16. The CDR3 loop spans 17 amino acids. Per germline, CDR1 LNHDA and CDR2 SQIVND (reference sequence). The sequencing sample was made of PBMCs. This sequence originates from a woman in her 40s in good health and CMV-seronegative. The chain is built from TRBV19 and TRBJ2-1, with 9 bases identical to TRBD2. The CDR3 loop is CASRHGDSGSPWNEQFF. DNA for the CDR3: TGTGCCAGTAGACATGGGGATAGCGGGAGCCCGTGGAATGAGCAGTTCTTC.